What follows is one T cell receptor beta chain and its context. The target antigen is unknown. Study-level findings and limits: Tumor Treg TCRs overlapped most with tumor naive CD4+ cells. Tumor memory CD4+ T cell TCR gene usage clustered with blood and lymph node memory CD4+ cells and lymph node naive CD4+ cells.

Memory CD4+ cells were defined as CD4+CD45RO+CD25-. Semi-nested PCR with Nested Universal Primer A followed constant-region reverse priming of full-length variable regions. TCRdb ran MiXCR on the 5' RACE reads and lists one entry per CDR3 protein. This table holds around 44,000 distinct CDR3 sequences, 30% found once. Germline-derived CDR1 and CDR2 are SGHKS and YYEKEE (reference sequence). The V gene lost 3 bases and the J gene lost 0 bases, with 9 bases spanning the gap. The CDR3 sequence is 14 residues long. The sample consisted of tumor-infiltrating memory CD4+ T cells sorted from the breast tumor. Noted subset: memory CD4+ T cells, CD4+CD45RO+CD25-. The rearrangement joins TRBV5-5 to TRBJ1-1; maybe TRBD1 (5 bases). This TCR came from a female donor with breast cancer. CDR3 protein: CASSSTVLNTEAFF. The CDR3 region has the DNA TGTGCCAGCAGCTCGACAGTCCTGAACACTGAAGCTTTCTTT.